The 30 T cell receptor beta chains reported below all come from one sample, sequenced in a study of regulatory and conventional T cells in RAG deficiency. Blood CD4+ CD25-high CD127-low regulatory T cells supplied the genomic DNA template. The data were produced by immunoSEQ multiplex PCR, yet TCRdb's version contains in-frame clones alone and is incomplete. The table has several thousand clones, around 93% seen once. These same records also appear under a second study, on regulatory T cells. That report adds: The PCR used 52 TRBV and 13 TRBJ primers.

Sequenced input: CD127- CD25+ CD4+ Tregs sorted from blood. The receptors here all came from a human donor in good health.

The DNA of the CDR3 is TGTGCCAGCAGCCCTAGGACAGGGGCTGATAATTCACCCCTCCACTTT. This codes for CASSPRTGADNSPLHF. This rearrangement joins TRBV11-2 to TRBJ1-6; 9 bases are shared with TRBD1. The germline CDR1 and CDR2 sequences are SGHAT and FQNNGV. The CDR3 is made up of 16 amino acids. Trimming at V came to 5 bases and at J to 5 bases, leaving 7 bases not matched to a gene.

V is TRBV6-6 and J is TRBJ2-1; unclear D gene. Germline CDR1 MNHNY, CDR2 SVGAGI (reference sequence). The CDR3 has 11 residues. The CDR3 nucleotides read TGTACCGTCGCGGCTATCCATGAGCAGTTCTTC. It yields the protein CTVAAIHEQFF.

The chain couples TRBV30 to TRBJ2-2; 8 bases map to TRBD1. This CDR3 is 14 amino acids long. V trimming: 4 bases; J trimming: 1 base; junction bases outside the gene matches: 2. Germline V CDR1 and CDR2: GTSNPN, SVGIG (reference sequence). CDR3 sequence reads: CAWKDRVNTGELFF. The CDR3 DNA reads TGTGCCTGGAAGGACAGGGTGAACACCGGGGAGCTGTTTTTT. The complete variable domain, with remaining parts taken from reference TRBV30 and TRBJ2-2, reads SQTIHQWPATLVQPVGSPLSLECTVEGTSNPNLYWYRQAAGRGLQLLFYSVGIGQISSEVPQNLSASRPQDRQFILSSKKLLLSDSGFYLCAWKDRVNTGELFFGEGSRLTVL.

This chain uses TRBV5-1 with TRBJ2-5, with 11 nucleotides matching TRBD2. The J call is in doubt because the DNA end fits TRBJ2-7 better. CDR1 SGHRS and CDR2 YFSETQ come from the germline V gene. This CDR3 is built from 14 residues. CDR3 residues: CASSFRLAGYEQYF. CDR3 DNA: TGCGCCAGCAGCTTTCGACTAGCGGGGTACGAGCAGTACTTC.

This clone showed up just a few times. The genes are TRBV7-6 and TRBJ1-3; D unclear. Germline CDR1 and CDR2: SGHVS and FNYEAQ. Trimming removed 3 bases at V and 0 bases at J, with 9 bases between. The CDR3 contains 15 residues. CDR3 sequence (DNA): TGTGCCAGCAGCTTGGGCATTAGCTCTGGAAACACCATATATTTT. As protein: CASSLGISSGNTIYF. The variable domain in full, with the rest retrieved from reference TRBV7-6 and TRBJ1-3, is GAGVSQSPRYKVTKRGQDVALRCDPISGHVSLYWYRQALGQGPEFLTYFNYEAQQDKSGLPNDRFSAERPEGSISTLTIQRTEQRDSAMYRCASSLGISSGNTIYFGEGSWLTVV.

The chain joins TRBV6-1 to TRBJ2-2; 8 bases are shared with TRBD1. CDR1 is MNHNS, CDR2 SASEGT, per germline. The V gene end was trimmed by 6 bases and the J gene end by 5 bases; junction bases not matched to a gene: 5. The CDR3 has 14 residues. The CDR3 spells CASRSGGRTGELFF. CDR3 coding DNA: TGTGCCAGCAGATCAGGGGGCCGTACCGGGGAGCTGTTTTTT.

The CDR3 DNA sequence: TGTGCCAGCAGCTTGGTTGTGTCCCGAGACTCCTACGAGCAGTACTTC. Amino acid sequence: CASSLVVSRDSYEQYF. The J gene is TRBJ2-7, the V gene TRBV5-4; D is ambiguous. V lost 0 bases and J 0 bases, leaving 13 bases between the germline ends. The length of the CDR3 is 16 residues. Per germline, CDR1 SGHNT and CDR2 YYREEE (reference sequence).

V gene TRBV4-2 combines with J gene TRBJ2-3, with 8 positions matching TRBD2. V lost 1 base and J lost 0; bases outside the gene matches: 9. Germline loops: CDR1 LGHNA, CDR2 YNFKEQ. This CDR3 contains 18 residues. The CDR3 is CASSQGVLPSGSTDTQYF. CDR3 in DNA: TGTGCCAGCAGCCAAGGGGTCTTGCCTAGCGGGAGCACAGATACGCAGTATTTT.

In the case of this clone: The same CDR3 arises from other DNA sequences in this sample as well. The chain links TRBV27 to TRBJ2-1; TRBD2 aligns across 9 bases. From germline, CDR1 is MNHEY and CDR2 SMNVEV (reference sequence). Trimming removed 4 bases from V and 6 bases from J; junction bases left unmatched: 1. This CDR3 has 13 amino acids. The DNA for the CDR3 is TGTGCCAGCAGTTGGCGGGAGGGCAATGAGCAGTTCTTC. Protein sequence: CASSWREGNEQFF.

This clone was recorded once. V usage is TRBV27 and J usage is TRBJ1-1; maybe TRBD1 (6 bases). The CDR3 runs to 13 residues. From germline, CDR1 is MNHEY and CDR2 SMNVEV (reference sequence). Deletions cut 3 bases from V and 3 bases from J, with 8 bases between. The CDR3 DNA reads as TGTGCCAGCAGTTTCAACAGGGACACTGAAGCTTTCTTT. It translates to CASSFNRDTEAFF.

The chain uses TRBV9 and TRBJ1-1; D may be TRBD1 (6 bases). CDR3 size: 15 residues. V lost 3 bases to trimming and J lost 1 base, with 13 bases between them. Germline V gives CDR1 SGDLS, CDR2 YYNGEE. CDR3 loop: CASSDRQERNTEAFF. DNA for the CDR3: TGTGCCAGCAGCGACCGACAGGAGCGGAACACTGAAGCTTTCTTT.

V and J are TRBV7-3 and TRBJ2-3; D call uncertain. CDR1 and CDR2 from the germline V gene are SGHTA and FQGTGA. The ends were cut back, 1 base at V and 2 bases at J, with 4 bases in the middle. This CDR3 has 13 residues. The chain's CDR3 is CASSLINTDTQYF. In DNA, the CDR3 is TGTGCCAGCAGCTTAATTAACACAGATACGCAGTATTTT.

The chain couples TRBV6-1 to TRBJ1-1; D might be TRBD1 (5 bases). V lost 4 bases and J lost 1, with 10 bases in between. The germline V gene has CDR1 MNHNS and CDR2 SASEGT. This CDR3 is built from 14 residues. CDR3 sequence: CASSAKGANTEAFF. DNA for the CDR3: TGTGCCAGCAGTGCGAAAGGGGCGAACACTGAAGCTTTCTTT.

The chain has TRBV4-2 and TRBJ2-7; D is possibly TRBD1 (6 bases). The V gene lost 4 bases and the J gene lost 0 bases, with 10 bases spanning the gap. The CDR3 loop spans 14 amino acids. Per the germline V gene, CDR1 is LGHNA and CDR2 is YNFKEQ. CDR3: CASSRGTTSYEQYF. The CDR3 DNA is TGTGCCAGCAGCCGGGGGACAACCTCCTACGAGCAGTACTTC.

V is TRBV4-1 and J is TRBJ1-3; TRBD1 matches at 7 bases. Germline V gene lookup returns CDR1 MGHRA and CDR2 YSYEKL. With V trimmed by 1 base and J by 2 bases, 5 bases remained unmatched. The CDR3 has 16 residues. This CDR3 is CASSQALQGAGNTIYF. The CDR3 DNA is TGCGCCAGCAGCCAAGCCTTGCAGGGGGCTGGAAACACCATATATTTT.

J is TRBJ2-1 and V is TRBV2, with 7 bases that match TRBD1. This CDR3 region has 12 residues. V shed 8 bases and J 5 bases; nucleotides not matched to a gene: 3. Germline-derived CDR1 and CDR2 are SNHLY and FYNNEI. The CDR3 loop is CASGQAHNEQFF. CDR3 in DNA: TGTGCCAGCGGACAGGCACACAATGAGCAGTTCTTC. The complete variable domain, with remaining parts taken from reference TRBV2 and TRBJ2-1, reads EPEVTQTPSHQVTQMGQEVILRCVPISNHLYFYWYRQILGQKVEFLVSFYNNEISEKSEIFDDQFSVERPDGSNFTLKIRSTKLEDSAMYFCASGQAHNEQFFGPGTRLTVL.

The V gene is TRBV12-5, the J gene TRBJ2-1; 9 bases fit TRBD2. V lost 0 bases and J lost 2; bases outside the gene matches: 2. This CDR3 spans 16 amino acids. Germline CDR1 and CDR2: LGHNT and FRNRAP. CDR3 in DNA: TGTGCTAGTGGTTTGGTACCTAGCGGGGCCTACAATGAGCAGTTCTTC. This sequence encodes CASGLVPSGAYNEQFF.

This clone was seen a single time. The CDR3 protein is CASSSPGRQGATGYTF. The DNA for the CDR3 is TGTGCCAGCAGCTCCCCCGGACGACAGGGGGCGACTGGCTACACCTTC. The V and J genes are TRBV7-9 and TRBJ1-2; 10 positions agree with TRBD1. The V segment lost 4 bases and the J segment 7 bases; nucleotides outside the gene matches: 12. CDR3 length: 16 residues. CDR1 is SEHNR, CDR2 FQNEAQ, per germline (reference sequence).

This sequence joins TRBV5-1 and TRBJ2-3; 11 nucleotides agree with TRBD2. V was clipped by 0 bases and J by 1 base; unmatched bases: 7. Germline V gene lookup returns CDR1 SGHRS and CDR2 YFSETQ. The CDR3 extends over 18 amino acids. CDR3 protein: CASSLALAGGWGTDTQYF. The CDR3 coding sequence is TGCGCCAGCAGCTTGGCGCTAGCGGGGGGTTGGGGCACAGATACGCAGTATTTT.

The chain uses TRBV6-6 and TRBJ2-1, with TRBD1 as a possible D gene (6 bases). V lost 4 bases to trimming and J lost 12 bases, with 16 bases between them. CDR1 MNHNY and CDR2 SVGAGI come from the germline V gene (reference sequence). CDR3 size: 13 residues. CDR3 region: CASSLGATRGQFF. The CDR3, as DNA: TGTGCCAGCAGTTTGGGGGCCACAAGGGGGCAGTTCTTC.

The V gene is TRBV5-1, the J gene TRBJ2-1; the match to TRBD2 covers 8 bases. J lost 9 bases, V lost 0 bases, and 5 bases had no gene match. This CDR3 has 14 residues. The V gene's germline CDR1 is SGHRS and CDR2 YFSETQ. The CDR3 region is CASSLEAGRGEQFF. CDR3 nucleotides: TGCGCCAGCAGCTTGGAAGCCGGGAGGGGTGAGCAGTTCTTC.

This chain links TRBV6-6 with TRBJ2-7; TRBD1 is a possible D gene (6 bases). This CDR3 region has 16 residues. Trimming pared 6 bases from V and 3 bases from J, leaving 21 bases between. The germline V gene has CDR1 MNHNY and CDR2 SVGAGI (reference sequence). The DNA for the CDR3 is TGTGCCAGCAGGATGATCCACGGGACATCAAACTACGAGCAGTACTTC. Protein sequence: CASRMIHGTSNYEQYF.

V and J are TRBV7-2 and TRBJ2-5; weak D call: TRBD1 (6 bases). The length of the CDR3 is 16 residues. V lost 6 bases, J lost 5 bases, and 22 bases lay in between. CDR1 is SGHTA and CDR2 is FQGNSA in the germline V gene. CDR3 sequence reads: CASSSGTKARSETQYF. The CDR3 DNA reads TGTGCCAGCAGTTCTGGGACAAAGGCCCGGTCGGAGACCCAGTACTTC.

This clone has just one count. The genes are TRBV4-1 and TRBJ2-1; D gene ambiguous. Germline V CDR1 and CDR2: MGHRA, YSYEKL. The CDR3 runs to 13 residues. Trimming pared 1 base from V and 9 bases from J, leaving 10 bases between. The CDR3 here is CASSQVRLGEQFF. DNA of the CDR3: TGCGCCAGCAGCCAAGTGCGGTTGGGTGAGCAGTTCTTC.

The chain couples TRBV6-5 to TRBJ1-5, with D possibly being TRBD1 (6 bases). Trimming removed 6 bases at V and 4 bases at J, with 16 bases between. The CDR3 is 15 residues long. The germline V gene has CDR1 MNHEY and CDR2 SVGAGI. The CDR3 nucleotides are TGTGCCAGCAGAACAGGGACCTTTGGAAATCAGCCCCAGCATTTT. Its protein product is CASRTGTFGNQPQHF.

The sample holds a few counts of this clone. The rearrangement joins TRBV7-2 to TRBJ2-1; 13 nucleotides agree with TRBD2. V was clipped by 6 bases and J by 0 bases; unmatched bases: 2. CDR1 is SGHTA, CDR2 FQGNSA, per germline. The CDR3 contains 16 residues. The CDR3 sequence is CASRRTSGSSYNEQFF. DNA for the CDR3: TGTGCCAGCAGACGGACTAGCGGGAGCTCCTACAATGAGCAGTTCTTC.

The chain uses TRBV27 and TRBJ1-3, with D unclear. Trimming took off 3 bases at V and 4 bases at J, with 16 bases between the two ends. The CDR3 is made up of 16 amino acids. CDR1 is MNHEY and CDR2 is SMNVEV in the germline V gene (reference sequence). The CDR3 coding sequence is TGTGCCAGCAGTTTTTCAGGCCCTCCGAGAGGAAACACCATATATTTT. It codes for CASSFSGPPRGNTIYF.

The chain combines TRBV6-5 with TRBJ1-2, with D perhaps matching TRBD1 (5 bases). This CDR3 region has 13 residues. From germline, CDR1 is MNHEY and CDR2 SVGAGI. V shed 5 bases and J shed 0 bases, with 7 bases lying between them. CDR3 DNA: TGTGCCAGCAGTAGGGGTACTAACTATGGCTACACCTTC. Encoded protein: CASSRGTNYGYTF.

V and J are TRBV7-2 and TRBJ2-1, with 9 bases that match TRBD2. There are 16 residues in the CDR3. Germline trimming cut 1 base from V and 3 bases from J; bases unmatched to any gene: 4. Germline V gene lookup returns CDR1 SGHTA and CDR2 FQGNSA. The CDR3 loop reads CASSLEAGGGYNEQFF. Written as DNA, the CDR3 is TGTGCCAGCAGCTTAGAGGCGGGGGGGGGCTACAATGAGCAGTTCTTC.

The chain has TRBV9 and TRBJ1-3; a possible D gene is TRBD1 (5 bases). Germline V lookup: CDR1 SGDLS, CDR2 YYNGEE. With 0 bases removed from V and 0 bases from J, the gap between germline ends came to 13 bases. The length of the CDR3 is 17 residues. CDR3 nucleotides: TGTGCCAGCAGCGTAGAGGGGAACAGGCACTCTGGAAACACCATATATTTT. It codes for CASSVEGNRHSGNTIYF.